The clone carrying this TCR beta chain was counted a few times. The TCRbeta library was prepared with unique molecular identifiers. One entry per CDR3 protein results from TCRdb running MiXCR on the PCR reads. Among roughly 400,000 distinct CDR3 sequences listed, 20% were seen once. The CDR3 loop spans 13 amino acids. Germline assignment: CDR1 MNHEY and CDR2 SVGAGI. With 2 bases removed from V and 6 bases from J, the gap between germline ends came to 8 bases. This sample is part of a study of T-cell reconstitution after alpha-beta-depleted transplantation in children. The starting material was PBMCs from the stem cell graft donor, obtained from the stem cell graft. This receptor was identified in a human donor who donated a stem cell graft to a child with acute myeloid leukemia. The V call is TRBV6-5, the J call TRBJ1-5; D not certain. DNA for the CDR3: TGTGCCAGCAGTTACCGAAGGACTCAGCCCCAGCATTTT. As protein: CASSYRRTQPQHF.